This T cell receptor (beta chain) was observed in a study of shared clonotypes between healthy human individuals. Study-level information: Three CD4 naive, three CD4 memory, two CD8 naive and one CD8 memory plate were used per donor.

Healthy HIV-negative adults with no recent acute infections or vaccinations were recruited as donors. Naive CD45RA+ and memory CD45RA-negative subsets were split from CD4+ cells. Clones were sequenced by immunoSEQ multiplex PCR, and TCRdb holds only the in-frame ones, with some missing. The sample shows 1,100,000 or so clones, more than 75% of them seen only once. A single count supports this clone. V lost 9 bases, J lost 0 bases, and 11 bases stayed unmatched. The CDR3 contains 16 residues. CDR1 and CDR2 from the germline V gene are LNHDA and SQIVND (reference sequence). Sequences were obtained from memory CD4+ T cells from PBMCs. The subset here: CD45RA-negative fraction. The gene calls are TRBV19 and TRBJ2-1, with TRBD2 matching over 7 bases. This clonotype was obtained from a man younger than 35 in good health. Some clones in this sample may be carry-over from other donors' samples. CDR3 in amino acids: CASTITSVSSYNEQFF. CDR3 in DNA: TGTGCCAGCACTATCACTAGCGTGAGCTCCTACAATGAGCAGTTCTTC.